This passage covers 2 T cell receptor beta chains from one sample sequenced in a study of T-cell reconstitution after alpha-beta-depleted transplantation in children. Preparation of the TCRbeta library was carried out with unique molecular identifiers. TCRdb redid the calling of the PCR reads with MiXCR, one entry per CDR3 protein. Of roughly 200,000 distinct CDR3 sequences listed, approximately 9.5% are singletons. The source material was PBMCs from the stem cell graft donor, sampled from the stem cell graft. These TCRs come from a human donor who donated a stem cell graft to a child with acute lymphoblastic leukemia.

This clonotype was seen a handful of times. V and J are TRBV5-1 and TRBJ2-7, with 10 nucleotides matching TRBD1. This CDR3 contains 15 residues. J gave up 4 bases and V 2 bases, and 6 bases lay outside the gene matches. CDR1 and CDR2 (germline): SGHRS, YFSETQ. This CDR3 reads CASSFLQDRGYEQYF. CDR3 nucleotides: TGCGCCAGCAGCTTCTTGCAGGACAGGGGGTACGAGCAGTACTTC.

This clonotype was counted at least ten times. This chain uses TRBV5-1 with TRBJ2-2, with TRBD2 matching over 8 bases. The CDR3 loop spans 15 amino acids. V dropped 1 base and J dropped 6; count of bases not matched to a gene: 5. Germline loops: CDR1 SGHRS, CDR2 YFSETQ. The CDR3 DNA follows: TGCGCCAGCAGCTTGAGCCGGACTAGCTCCGGGGAGCTGTTTTTT. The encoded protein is CASSLSRTSSGELFF.